Included here is one T cell receptor (beta chain) sequence, with context. Clones were read by immunoSEQ multiplex PCR, and TCRdb kept only the in-frame ones, dropping some. The sample includes some 400,000 clones, more than 70% of them seen just once. The data were taken from a study of blood T cell repertoires in COVID-19. The wider study: Samples representing acute and convalescent COVID-19 were sourced from the United States, Italy and Spain.

Germline values: CDR1 LGHDT, CDR2 YNNKEL (reference sequence). V gave up 0 bases and J gave up 1 base, with 12 bases separating them. CDR3 length: 16 amino acids. This sequence joins TRBV3-1 (or the pseudogene TRBV3-2) and TRBJ1-1; perhaps TRBD1 as D (6 bases). The clonotype originates from a woman younger than 45 with COVID-19, enrolled during active disease. Specimen: peripheral blood. This chain's CDR3 is CASSQDRGFGNTEAFF. The CDR3 DNA reads as TGTGCCAGCAGCCAAGATAGGGGGTTTGGGAACACTGAAGCTTTCTTT.